This T cell receptor (beta chain) was sequenced in a study of blood T cell repertoires in COVID-19. This table comes from immunoSEQ multiplex PCR, and its TCRdb copy is limited to in-frame clones, with some not included. The table includes roughly 160,000 clones, 75% to 90% detected once. CDR1 is GTSNPN and CDR2 is SVGIG in the germline V gene (reference sequence). This CDR3 contains 14 residues. Trimming cost V 0 bases and J 7 bases; bases outside gene matches: 9. Sequenced material: PBMCs or T cells enriched from blood (not recorded which). The genes are TRBV30 and TRBJ2-7; 7 bases are a match to TRBD2. This TCR was sampled from a woman in her sixties or seventies who had recovered from COVID-19. The CDR3 region has the DNA TGTGCCTGGAGTGTACGGGGCGGGAGCCTTGAGCAGTACTTC. It translates to CAWSVRGGSLEQYF.